The clone carrying this TCR beta chain was picked up one time. CDR3 size: 14 residues. V gave up 0 bases and J gave up 8 bases, with 13 bases separating them. CDR1 and CDR2 from the germline V gene are MGHRA and YSYEKL. This entry is derived from a study of blood T cell repertoires in COVID-19. Study-wide background: Material from acute and convalescent COVID-19 was sourced from the United States, Italy and Spain. From T cells, B-cell-depleted T cells, or PBMCs came the material, which was cDNA or gDNA.

Original data processing: Estimation of nucleated cell counts was performed using reference gene primer amplification. Sequencing was performed with immunoSEQ multiplex PCR; in TCRdb, only in-frame clones are kept and a portion is missing. The V and J calls and the clone size are those of that table, but D and trimming were determined from the DNA. In the table there are 50,000 to 55,000 clones, about 87% of which are singletons. Input material: peripheral blood. This clonotype originated in a man aged 50 to 59 with acute or convalescent COVID-19. This chain uses TRBV4-1 with TRBJ1-2; D not certain. The DNA for the CDR3 is TGCGCCAGCAGCCAAGATCCCCGGTCTAGGGGCTACACCTTC. This encodes CASSQDPRSRGYTF.